This T cell receptor beta chain was sequenced in a study of CD8 T cells in Susac syndrome. High-throughput TCR beta sequencing covered peripheral CD8+ and CD4+ T cells. Healthy donors formed controls matched for age and sex. An amount of RNA that ranged from roughly 0.45 to 1 ug was reverse transcribed with random hexamers. TCRdb itself ran the immunoSEQ multiplex PCR reads through MiXCR, one entry per CDR3 protein. The repertoire holds about 110,000 distinct CDR3 sequences, with roughly 97% as singletons. The ends lost 4 bases at V and 0 bases at J; junction bases unmatched: 8. Germline-derived CDR1 and CDR2 are SGHRS and YFSETQ. The CDR3 loop spans 16 amino acids.

The receptor was isolated from a human donor in good health. The V call is TRBV5-1, the J call TRBJ2-3, with TRBD1 identical over 7 bases. Source material: CD4+ T cells from PBMCs. The CDR3 loop reads CASSSRQGASTDTQYF. CDR3 nucleotides: TGCGCCAGCAGCAGCCGACAGGGTGCTAGCACAGATACGCAGTATTTT.